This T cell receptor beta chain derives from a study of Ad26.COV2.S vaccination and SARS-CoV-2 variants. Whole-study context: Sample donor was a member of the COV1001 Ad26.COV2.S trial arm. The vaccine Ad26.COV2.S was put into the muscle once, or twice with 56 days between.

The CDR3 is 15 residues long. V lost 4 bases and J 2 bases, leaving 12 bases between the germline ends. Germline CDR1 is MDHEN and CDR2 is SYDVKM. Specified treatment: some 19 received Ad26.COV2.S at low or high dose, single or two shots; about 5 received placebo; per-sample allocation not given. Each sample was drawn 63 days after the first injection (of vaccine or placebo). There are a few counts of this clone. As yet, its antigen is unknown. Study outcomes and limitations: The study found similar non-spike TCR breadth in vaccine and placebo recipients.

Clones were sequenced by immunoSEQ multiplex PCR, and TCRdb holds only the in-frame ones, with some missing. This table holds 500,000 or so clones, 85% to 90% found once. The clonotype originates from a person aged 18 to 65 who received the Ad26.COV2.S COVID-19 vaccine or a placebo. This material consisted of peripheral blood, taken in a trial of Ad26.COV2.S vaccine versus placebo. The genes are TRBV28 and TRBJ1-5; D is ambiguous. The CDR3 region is CASSSGYRGNQPQHF. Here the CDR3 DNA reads TGTGCCAGCAGTTCTGGATATCGGGGCAATCAGCCCCAGCATTTT.